The TCR beta chain described here comes from a study of T cells after yellow fever vaccination. A single record per CDR3 protein comes from TCRdb applying MiXCR to the 5' RACE reads. The sample lists about 170,000 distinct CDR3 sequences, approximately 9.9% occurring once. The sample holds many counts of this clonotype. This TCR came from a man between 18 and 29 years old who received the YFV17D yellow fever vaccine. Sequences were derived from CD8+ T cells sorted from PBMCs, sampled 15 days after the yellow fever booster vaccination.

The CDR3: CASSQDEGWRAFF. Written as DNA, the CDR3 is TGCGCCAGCAGCCAAGATGAGGGATGGAGAGCTTTCTTT. This chain joins TRBV4-3 and TRBJ1-1; D is undetermined. Trimming removed 0 bases from V and 10 bases from J, with 12 bases in between. Germline V gene sequence: CDR1 LGHNA, CDR2 YSLEER. This CDR3 comprises 13 residues.